Each of the 15 T cell receptor beta chains below was sequenced from the same sample in a study of blood T cell repertoires in COVID-19. Clones were read by immunoSEQ multiplex PCR, and TCRdb kept only the in-frame ones, dropping some. The repertoire holds just under 85,000 clones, with over 80% as singletons. The specimen sequenced was peripheral blood. These receptor sequences come from a woman of 80 years or more with acute or convalescent COVID-19.

This clone was found a few times. This chain's CDR3 is CASSIGTSNEQFF. CDR3 sequence (DNA): TGTGCCAGCAGCATCGGGACTAGCAATGAGCAGTTCTTC. V gene TRBV5-6 combines with J gene TRBJ2-1, with TRBD2 matching 8 bases. CDR1 SGHDT and CDR2 YYEEEE come from the germline V gene. The V and J ends lost 4 bases and 6 bases, in that order; junction bases with no gene match: 3. The CDR3 is made up of 13 amino acids.

The chain couples TRBV19 to TRBJ2-1, with TRBD2 matching over 7 bases. The junction had 20 bases not matched to a gene; V was cut back by 3 bases and J by 12 bases. Germline values: CDR1 LNHDA, CDR2 SQIVND (reference sequence). This CDR3 contains 17 residues. The CDR3 sequence is CASSMASSGGVLGGQFF. Here the CDR3 DNA reads TGTGCCAGTAGTATGGCCTCTAGCGGAGGCGTCCTTGGCGGGCAGTTCTTC.

The chain carries TRBV5-4 and TRBJ2-7; TRBD2 aligns across 14 bases. The CDR3 consists of 16 residues. Trimming cost V 2 bases and J 5 bases; bases outside gene matches: 6. The germline CDR1 and CDR2 sequences are SGHNT and YYREEE (reference sequence). CDR3 DNA sequence: TGTGCCAGCAGCTTCGGACTAGCGGGAGGAGAGAACGAGCAGTACTTC. Its translation: CASSFGLAGGENEQYF.

The J gene is TRBJ1-2, the V gene TRBV12-5; 7 nucleotides line up with TRBD1. This CDR3 region has 11 residues. Germline CDR1 LGHNT, CDR2 FRNRAP. V shed 4 bases, J shed 13 bases, and the junction held 6 bases outside the gene matches. The CDR3, as DNA: TGTGCTAGTGGTTATAAGGGGGCTAGCACCTTC. Translated: CASGYKGASTF. The variable domain in full, completed from reference TRBV12-5 and TRBJ1-2, reads DARVTQTPRHKVTEMGQEVTMRCQPILGHNTVFWYRQTMMQGLELLAYFRNRAPLDDSGMPKDRFSAEMPDATLATLKIQPSEPRDSAVYFCASGYKGASTFGSGTRLTVV.

V is TRBV5-1 and J is TRBJ2-3; tentative D call: TRBD2 (6 bases). The CDR3 has 15 residues. Per germline, CDR1 SGHRS and CDR2 YFSETQ. V was clipped by 4 bases and J by 3 bases, with 15 bases between them. The chain's CDR3 is CASSVSGLGTDTQYF. The CDR3 DNA sequence: TGCGCCAGCAGCGTGAGCGGGTTGGGGACAGATACGCAGTATTTT.

This sequence joins TRBV29-1 and TRBJ1-3; D not certain. The CDR3 consists of 12 residues. Deletions cut 7 bases from V and 0 bases from J, with 7 bases between. The V gene's germline CDR1 is SQVTM and CDR2 ANQGSEA. CDR3 protein: CSAQDSGNTIYF. CDR3 nucleotides: TGCAGCGCTCAGGACTCTGGAAACACCATATATTTT.

This rearrangement joins TRBV24-1 to TRBJ2-3, with a tentative D call TRBD2 (5 bases). CDR1 is KGHDR and CDR2 is SFDVKD in the germline V gene. The CDR3 runs to 16 residues. V was trimmed by 3 bases and J by 1 base, leaving 13 bases between them. The CDR3 here is CATSDPGKGGTDTQYF. CDR3 DNA: TGTGCCACCAGTGATCCGGGGAAGGGTGGCACAGATACGCAGTATTTT.

The chain couples TRBV3-1 (or the pseudogene TRBV3-2) to TRBJ2-7, with D maybe TRBD1 (6 bases). Germline V gene sequence: CDR1 LGHDT, CDR2 YNNKEL (reference sequence). The CDR3 has 15 residues. V gave up 2 bases and J gave up 5 bases, with 16 bases separating them. The CDR3 reads CASSQTPQGYNEQYF. The CDR3 nucleotides are TGTGCCAGCAGCCAAACTCCCCAGGGGTATAACGAGCAGTACTTC.

This clone was seen only once. The genes are TRBV21-1 and TRBJ2-7; the table's TRBD1 call for D was not verified on the DNA. TRBV21-1 constitutes a pseudogene. The CDR3 is 12 residues long. The CDR3 spells CARWTGPYEQYF. The CDR3 DNA reads TGTGCCAGGTGGACAGGGCCGTACGAGCAGTACTTC.

This chain links TRBV5-1 with TRBJ1-4; 7 nucleotides align to TRBD1. CDR3 size: 15 residues. V was clipped by 0 bases and J by 3 bases; unmatched bases: 2. Germline V gene lookup returns CDR1 SGHRS and CDR2 YFSETQ. The CDR3 nucleotides are TGCGCCAGCAGCTTGGAAACAGGGGCTAATGAAAAACTGTTTTTT. Protein: CASSLETGANEKLFF.

The chain employs TRBV6-5 and TRBJ2-3, with TRBD1 matching over 8 bases. The J segment lost 6 bases and the V segment lost 4 bases, leaving 6 bases of the junction unmatched. The CDR3 covers 14 residues. The V gene's germline CDR1 is MNHEY and CDR2 SVGAGI. In nucleotides, the CDR3 is TGTGCCAGCAGTTCCCGACAGGGGTCGGATACGCAGTATTTT. Protein: CASSSRQGSDTQYF.

V usage is TRBV7-2 and J usage is TRBJ2-7, with TRBD1 identical over 11 bases. The germline gives CDR1 SGHTA, CDR2 FQGNSA. The CDR3 runs 15 residues. V gave up 5 bases and J gave up 3 bases; unmatched junction bases: 6. DNA for the CDR3: TGTGCCAGCAGCCCCACGGGACAGGGGGACTACGAGCAGTACTTC. Encoded protein: CASSPTGQGDYEQYF. The full variable domain, completed using reference TRBV7-2 and TRBJ2-7, is GAGVSQSPSNKVTEKGKDVELRCDPISGHTALYWYRQSLGQGLEFLIYFQGNSAPDKSGLPSDRFSAERTGGSVSTLTIQRTQQEDSAVYLCASSPTGQGDYEQYFGPGTRLTVT.

The chain carries TRBV19 and TRBJ2-5, with D possibly matching TRBD1 (5 bases). Trimming removed 5 bases from V and 5 bases from J, with 12 bases in between. Germline CDR1 is LNHDA and CDR2 is SQIVND (reference sequence). This CDR3 has 13 residues. CDR3 sequence reads: CASSAGSWETQYF. In DNA form, the CDR3 reads TGTGCCAGTAGTGCAGGGTCCTGGGAGACCCAGTACTTC.

This clone was detected once. The rearrangement uses TRBV7-2 and TRBJ2-7; no clear D gene. The CDR3 is made up of 14 amino acids. With 1 base removed from V and 3 bases from J, the gap between germline ends came to 10 bases. Germline assignment: CDR1 SGHTA and CDR2 FQGNSA. In nucleotides, the CDR3 is TGTGCCAGCAGCTTAGTGTCAGGCAGCTACGAGCAGTACTTC. This codes for CASSLVSGSYEQYF.

CDR3 amino acids: CASSSTGDRTYEQYF. CDR3 nucleotides: TGTGCCAGCAGTTCCACAGGGGACCGAACCTACGAGCAGTACTTC. V usage is TRBV6-6 and J usage is TRBJ2-7; 7 bases are a match to TRBD1. Looked up from germline, CDR1 is MNHNY and CDR2 is SVGAGI (reference sequence). V lost 4 bases to trimming and J lost 2 bases; unmatched junction nucleotides: 8. The CDR3 contains 15 residues.